The source of this T cell receptor beta chain is a study of T cell responses to AZD1222 COVID-19 vaccine. A remark on this clone: What it binds is not known.

Broader study findings: Regions left unmutated in variants are reportedly the target of nearly half of spike-specific TCRs.

Assay: immunoSEQ multiplex PCR; the TCRdb copy retains only in-frame clones and omits some. The table shows around 110,000 clones, with around 92% occurring only once. There are 15 residues in the CDR3. V was clipped by 0 bases and J by 4 bases, with 10 bases between them. The germline V gene has CDR1 MNHEY and CDR2 SMNVEV (reference sequence). Specimen: peripheral blood, collected 28 days after the second AZD1222 dose. The receptor was derived from an adult who received the AZD1222 COVID-19 vaccine. The chain employs TRBV27 and TRBJ1-3; no clear D. The CDR3 is CASSLSTQAGNTIYF. The CDR3 nucleotides read TGTGCCAGCAGTTTATCGACTCAGGCCGGAAACACCATATATTTT.